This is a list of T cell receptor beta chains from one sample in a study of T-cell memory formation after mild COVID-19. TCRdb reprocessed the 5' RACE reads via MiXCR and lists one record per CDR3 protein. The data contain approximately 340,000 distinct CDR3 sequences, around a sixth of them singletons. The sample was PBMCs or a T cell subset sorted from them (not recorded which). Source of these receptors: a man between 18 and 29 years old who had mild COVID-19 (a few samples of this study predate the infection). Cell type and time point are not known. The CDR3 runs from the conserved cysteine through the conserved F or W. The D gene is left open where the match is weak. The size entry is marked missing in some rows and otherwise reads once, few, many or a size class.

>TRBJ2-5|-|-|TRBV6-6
CASSYARVGETQYF
TGTGCCAGCAGTTATGCCAGGGTGGGGGAGACCCAGTACTTC
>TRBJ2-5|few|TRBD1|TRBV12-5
CASGNDRVETQYF
TGTGCTAGTGGTAATGACAGGGTTGAGACCCAGTACTTC
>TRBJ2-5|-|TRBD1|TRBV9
CARSVGNRGRETQYF
TGTGCCAGGAGTGTAGGTAACAGGGGGCGGGAGACCCAGTACTTC
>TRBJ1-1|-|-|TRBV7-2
CASSSQGAGTNTEAFF
TGTGCCAGCAGCTCCCAAGGAGCAGGTACGAACACTGAAGCTTTCTTT
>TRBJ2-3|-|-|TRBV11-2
CASSFERGDTQYF
TGTGCCAGCAGCTTCGAGAGGGGAGATACGCAGTATTTT
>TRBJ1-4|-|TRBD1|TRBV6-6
CASSLADRGFEKLFF
TGTGCCAGCAGTTTGGCTGACAGGGGATTTGAAAAACTGTTTTTT
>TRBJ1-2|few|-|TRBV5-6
CASSWARVGYTF
TGTGCCAGCAGTTGGGCCAGGGTCGGCTACACCTTC
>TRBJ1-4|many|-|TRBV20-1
CSAPNGANEKLFF
TGCAGTGCGCCCAACGGGGCTAATGAAAAACTGTTTTTT
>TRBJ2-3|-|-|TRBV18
CASSPPSQGTVDGGDTQYF
TGTGCCAGCTCACCACCGTCGCAGGGTACGGTAGACGGGGGAGATACGCAGTATTTT
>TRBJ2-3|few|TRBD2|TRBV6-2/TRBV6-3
CASTGGRRTDTQYF
TGTGCCAGCACGGGGGGGCGCCGCACAGATACGCAGTATTTT